These 20 T cell receptor beta chains came from one sample sequenced in a study of blood T cell repertoires in COVID-19. Data came from immunoSEQ multiplex PCR; TCRdb stores just in-frame clones and leaves some out. This table holds roughly 150,000 clones, less than 85% found once. Sequenced: peripheral blood. The receptors come from a woman aged 55-70 years with COVID-19, enrolled during active disease.

V is TRBV6-5 and J is TRBJ2-3, with 10 bases lining up with TRBD2. The CDR3 extends over 15 amino acids. Trimming took 4 bases from V and 4 from J; bases not matched to a gene: 5. Germline V gene sequence: CDR1 MNHEY, CDR2 SVGAGI. CDR3 amino acids: CASSSSGGGADTQYF. The CDR3 DNA is TGTGCCAGCAGTTCCAGCGGGGGGGGTGCAGATACGCAGTATTTT.

The rearrangement joins TRBV2 to TRBJ1-5; perhaps TRBD1 as D (5 bases). The CDR3 is made up of 15 amino acids. V was cut by 4 bases and J by 4 bases, with 14 bases left in between. From germline, CDR1 is SNHLY and CDR2 FYNNEI. As DNA, the CDR3 is TGTGCCAGCAGTGTTTCGGACACCTCGAATCAGCCCCAGCATTTT. This codes for CASSVSDTSNQPQHF.

The chain links TRBV15 to TRBJ1-1; tentative D call: TRBD1 (5 bases). CDR1 and CDR2 from the germline V gene are LNHNV and YYDKDF (reference sequence). V was clipped by 3 bases and J by 3 bases, with 14 bases between them. The CDR3 loop spans 15 amino acids. The CDR3 sequence is CATSRGGGADTEAFF. The CDR3 bases are TGTGCCACCAGCAGGGGGGGAGGGGCTGACACTGAAGCTTTCTTT.

This clone showed up many times. The V and J genes are TRBV27 and TRBJ2-7; unclear D gene. The V gene's germline CDR1 is MNHEY and CDR2 SMNVEV (reference sequence). CDR3 length: 14 residues. The V and J ends lost 7 bases and 0 bases respectively, with 13 bases between them. CDR3 amino acids: CASTPFAHSYEQYF. The CDR3 bases are TGTGCCAGCACCCCATTTGCGCACTCCTACGAGCAGTACTTC.

The rearrangement links TRBV10-3 to TRBJ1-1; the D gene is possibly TRBD1 (5 bases). Between the trimmed V and J ends, which lost 0 bases and 4 bases, there was a span of 9 bases. CDR1 ENHRY and CDR2 SYGVKD come from the germline V gene. The length of the CDR3 is 14 residues. The CDR3 protein is CAISESGGLTEAFF. In nucleotides, the CDR3 is TGTGCCATCAGTGAGTCCGGGGGACTCACTGAAGCTTTCTTT.

V is TRBV3-1 (or the pseudogene TRBV3-2) and J is TRBJ1-2, with 9 positions matching TRBD1. The CDR3 has 16 residues. The V gene's germline CDR1 is LGHDT and CDR2 YNNKEL (reference sequence). Losses at the gene ends were 2 bases for V and 5 bases for J; bases not matched to a gene: 9. CDR3 sequence: CASSQTPGQGWYGYTF. CDR3 sequence (DNA): TGTGCCAGCAGCCAAACACCGGGACAGGGATGGTATGGCTACACCTTC.

The chain recombines TRBV14 with TRBJ1-2; tentative D call: TRBD1 (6 bases). The V end was cut by 1 base, the J end by 7 bases, with 10 bases between. The CDR3 is 13 residues long. The germline V gene has CDR1 SGHDN and CDR2 FVKESK. The CDR3 reads CASSQVRGLGYTF. DNA of the CDR3: TGTGCCAGCAGCCAAGTCAGGGGTCTTGGCTACACCTTC.

The V and J genes are TRBV30 and TRBJ2-1; D ambiguous. V was trimmed by 3 bases and J by 8 bases, leaving 8 bases between them. The length of the CDR3 is 11 residues. Looked up from germline, CDR1 is GTSNPN and CDR2 is SVGIG (reference sequence). In DNA, the CDR3 is TGTGCCTGGAGGTTGATAGATGAGCAGTTCTTC. Translation gives CAWRLIDEQFF.

The chain recombines TRBV9 with TRBJ2-7; TRBD2 matches 8 bases. With 4 bases clipped from V and 2 bases from J, the junction kept 8 bases outside the gene matches. The CDR3 contains 15 residues. Germline V gives CDR1 SGDLS, CDR2 YYNGEE. The CDR3 DNA reads as TGTGCCAGCAGCAACGGGAGGGCCCAAACCTACGAGCAGTACTTC. Protein: CASSNGRAQTYEQYF.

Only a few counts were recorded for this clone. The genes are TRBV7-9 and TRBJ1-5; 7 bases fit TRBD1. The CDR3 totals 17 residues. CDR1 is SEHNR, CDR2 FQNEAQ, per germline (reference sequence). Trimming took 0 bases from V and 0 from J; bases not matched to a gene: 5. The CDR3 reads CASSLALGTDSNQPQHF. In DNA form, the CDR3 reads TGTGCCAGCAGCTTAGCTCTCGGGACAGATAGCAATCAGCCCCAGCATTTT.

This chain links TRBV29-1 with TRBJ2-1, with 10 positions matching TRBD1. CDR1 is SQVTM, CDR2 ANQGSEA, per germline. The CDR3 covers 13 residues. With 6 bases clipped from V and 4 bases from J, the junction kept 3 bases outside the gene matches. CDR3 amino acids: CSVGTGAYNEQFF. The CDR3 DNA is TGCAGCGTCGGGACAGGGGCATACAATGAGCAGTTCTTC.

This clone was counted between two and nine times. CDR3 coding DNA: TGTGCCAGCACCGATCACAGTGAGCAGTTCTTC. This codes for CASTDHSEQFF. V is TRBV28 and J is TRBJ2-1, with D unclear. The CDR3 length is 11 residues. Trimming shortened V by 7 bases and J by 9 bases, and 10 bases separated the two germline ends. Germline loops: CDR1 MDHEN, CDR2 SYDVKM.

The gene calls are TRBV5-1 and TRBJ2-3; 8 nucleotides agree with TRBD2. V shed 6 bases and J 1 base; nucleotides not matched to a gene: 7. The CDR3 has 15 residues. Per germline, CDR1 SGHRS and CDR2 YFSETQ. The CDR3 protein is CASTEAGDRTDTQYF. CDR3 nucleotides: TGCGCCAGCACCGAAGCGGGGGACCGCACAGATACGCAGTATTTT.

This chain's CDR3 is CASSLGGEEKLFF. CDR3 DNA: TGTGCCAGCAGCTTAGGCGGGGAGGAAAAACTGTTTTTT. The chain couples TRBV13 to TRBJ1-4; no reliable D call. Trimming removed 0 bases from V and 8 bases from J, with 7 bases in between. Germline CDR1 and CDR2: PRHDT and FYEKMQ (reference sequence). The CDR3 contains 13 residues.

The rearrangement uses TRBV3-1 (or the pseudogene TRBV3-2) and TRBJ1-1; 7 nucleotides agree with TRBD1. With V trimmed by 2 bases and J by 11 bases, 8 bases remained unmatched. Germline-derived CDR1 and CDR2 are LGHDT and YNNKEL (reference sequence). The CDR3 runs 13 residues. CDR3 nucleotides: TGTGCCAGCAGCCAAAAGGGGGCAGGGGTGGCTTTCTTT. Its protein is CASSQKGAGVAFF.

The CDR3 sequence: CASSPVATEAAFYGYTF. CDR3 DNA: TGCGCCAGCAGCCCGGTGGCGACAGAGGCCGCCTTCTATGGCTACACCTTC. The genes are TRBV5-1 and TRBJ1-2; D perhaps matches TRBD1 (5 bases). V was trimmed by 4 bases and J by 4 bases, leaving 23 bases between them. In germline, CDR1 is SGHRS, CDR2 YFSETQ. CDR3 size: 17 residues.

The V gene is TRBV28, the J gene TRBJ2-7, with 7 nucleotides matching TRBD1. The junction had 11 bases not matched to a gene; V was cut back by 4 bases and J by 5 bases. The CDR3 sequence is 15 residues long. Per the germline V gene, CDR1 is MDHEN and CDR2 is SYDVKM. CDR3: CASSSTTGDLHEQYF. CDR3 sequence (DNA): TGTGCCAGCAGTTCAACCACAGGGGACCTGCACGAGCAGTACTTC.

The chain has TRBV7-8 and TRBJ2-2, with TRBD1 matching over 10 bases. J lost 5 bases, V lost 5 bases, and 5 bases had no gene match. The CDR3 is 15 amino acids. Germline assignment: CDR1 SGHVS and CDR2 FQNEAQ. The DNA of the CDR3 is TGTGCCAGCAGCACCAGACAGGGGGCTACCGGGGAGCTGTTTTTT. Translating gives CASSTRQGATGELFF.

This clone was counted a few times. The rearrangement uses TRBV10-2 and TRBJ1-6; D call uncertain. V shed 2 bases and J shed 5 bases, with 13 bases lying between them. This CDR3 comprises 16 residues. The V gene's germline CDR1 is WSHSY and CDR2 SAAADI. CDR3 region: CASSEARGSNNSPLHF. The CDR3 region has the DNA TGCGCCAGCAGTGAGGCCCGGGGTTCTAATAATTCACCCCTCCACTTT.

The chain joins TRBV6-2 or TRBV6-3 to TRBJ1-1, with TRBD1 matching over 8 bases. Germline V gene lookup returns CDR1 MNHEY and CDR2 SVGEGT. The trim removed 5 bases at V and 1 base at J, leaving 6 bases unmatched. The CDR3 consists of 15 residues. The CDR3 is CASSRGDRGNTEAFF. For the CDR3, the DNA is TGTGCCAGCAGTCGCGGCGACAGGGGGAACACTGAAGCTTTCTTT.